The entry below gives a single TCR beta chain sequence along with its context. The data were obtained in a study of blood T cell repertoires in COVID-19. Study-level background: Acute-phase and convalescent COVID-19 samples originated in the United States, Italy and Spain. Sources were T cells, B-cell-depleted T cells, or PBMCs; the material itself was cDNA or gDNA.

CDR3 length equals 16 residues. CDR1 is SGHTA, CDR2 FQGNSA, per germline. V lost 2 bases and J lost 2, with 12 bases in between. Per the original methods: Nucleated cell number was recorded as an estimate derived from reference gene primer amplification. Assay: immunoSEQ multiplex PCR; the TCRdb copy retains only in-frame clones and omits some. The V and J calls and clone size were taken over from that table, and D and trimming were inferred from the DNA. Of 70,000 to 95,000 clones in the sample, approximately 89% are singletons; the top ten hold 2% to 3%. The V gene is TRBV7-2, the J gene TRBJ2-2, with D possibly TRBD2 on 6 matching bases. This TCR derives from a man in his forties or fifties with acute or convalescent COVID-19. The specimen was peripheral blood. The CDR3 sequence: CASSLHGGLNTGELFF. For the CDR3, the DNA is TGTGCCAGCAGCTTACATGGGGGACTCAACACCGGGGAGCTGTTTTTT.